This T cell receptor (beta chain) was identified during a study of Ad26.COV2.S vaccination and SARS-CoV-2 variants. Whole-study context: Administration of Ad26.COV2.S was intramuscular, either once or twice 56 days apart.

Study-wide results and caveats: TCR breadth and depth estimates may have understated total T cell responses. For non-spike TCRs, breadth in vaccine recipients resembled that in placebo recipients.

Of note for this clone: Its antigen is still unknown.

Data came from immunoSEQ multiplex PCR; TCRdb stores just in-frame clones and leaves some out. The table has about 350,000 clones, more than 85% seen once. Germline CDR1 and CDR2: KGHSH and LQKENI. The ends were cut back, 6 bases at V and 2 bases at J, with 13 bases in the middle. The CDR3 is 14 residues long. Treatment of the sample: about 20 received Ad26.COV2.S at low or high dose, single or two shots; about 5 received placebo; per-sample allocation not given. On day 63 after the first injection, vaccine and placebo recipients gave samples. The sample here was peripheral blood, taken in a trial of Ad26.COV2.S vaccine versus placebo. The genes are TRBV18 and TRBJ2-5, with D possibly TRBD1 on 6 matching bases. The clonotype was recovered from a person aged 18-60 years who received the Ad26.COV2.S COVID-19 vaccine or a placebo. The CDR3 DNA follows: TGTGCCAGCTCCCCAAAAACAGGGCAAGAGACCCAGTACTTC. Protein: CASSPKTGQETQYF.